The entry that follows covers one TCR beta chain sequence. Under the authors' procedure: Nucleated cell counts were estimated from reference gene primer amplification. Only in-frame clones appear in the TCRdb table, and some are missing; sequencing was by immunoSEQ multiplex PCR. Clone size and the V and J calls come from that table; the DNA yielded D and trimming. The profile shows over 70,000 clones, about 92% of them singletons. This entry is derived from a study of blood T cell repertoires in COVID-19. Study context: Acute and convalescent COVID-19 specimens originated in the United States, Italy and Spain.

The CDR3 is 15 amino acids. Trimming took off 5 bases at V and 2 bases at J, with 13 bases between the two ends. CDR1 is LGHDT and CDR2 is YNNKEL in the germline V gene (reference sequence). The sequenced sample was peripheral blood. V gene TRBV3-1 (or the pseudogene TRBV3-2) combines with J gene TRBJ2-4; tentative D call: TRBD2 (5 bases). The receptor was derived from a man between 18 and 35 years old with COVID-19, enrolled during active disease. The CDR3 here is CASSGFSAPKNIQYF. For the CDR3, the DNA is TGTGCCAGCAGCGGGTTTAGCGCACCCAAAAACATTCAGTACTTC.